This T cell receptor (beta chain) was retrieved from a study of multiple sclerosis patients with progressive multifocal leukoencephalopathy. Study outcomes and limitations: It is unclear whether the findings reflect JC virus infection or general immunocompromise. Expanded clones at PML onset predated and persisted through natalizumab therapy. In most PML patients, TRB repertoires appeared less diverse by entropy.

As to time point: before natalizumab initiation. Trimming took off 4 bases at V and 4 bases at J, with 7 bases between the two ends. CDR3 length equals 12 residues. Per germline, CDR1 SGHVS and CDR2 FQNEAQ. Assay: immunoSEQ multiplex PCR; the TCRdb copy retains only in-frame clones and omits some. The data hold about 32,000 clones, with 85% to 95% observed a single time. Turning to this clone: No antigen is known for it.

The V gene is TRBV7-8, the J gene TRBJ1-2; D is unresolved. The specimen was PBMCs. The TCR was taken from a man aged 25 to 40 with multiple sclerosis. CDR3 sequence reads: CASSSSRYGYTF. Here the CDR3 DNA reads TGTGCCAGCAGCTCCTCTCGCTATGGCTACACCTTC.